Shown below are 20 T cell receptor beta chains from a single sample sequenced in a study of metastatic and nonmetastatic thyroid tumors. TCRdb reprocessed the PCR reads using MiXCR. The sample has about 33,000 clones; about 15% are singletons. Patients were all untreated before their thyroid surgery. Sequencing input: blood. The receptors were sampled from a female donor with papillary thyroid cancer or a benign thyroid nodule (not recorded which). Some clones in this sample may be carry-over from other donors' samples.

V is TRBV5-1 and J is TRBJ2-7; 8 bases map to TRBD2. Germline CDR1 is SGHRS and CDR2 is YFSETQ. The length of the CDR3 is 13 residues. V gave up 5 bases and J gave up 6 bases; unmatched junction bases: 7. The CDR3 nucleotides are TGCGCCAGCAGAAGCGGGAGCCTGGGCGAGCAGTACTTC. Translation: CASRSGSLGEQYF.

This clone was observed many times. This chain links TRBV9 with TRBJ1-1, with 7 bases identical to TRBD1. The CDR3 spans 16 residues. J lost 2 bases, V lost 4 bases, and 11 bases had no gene match. Germline V gene sequence: CDR1 SGDLS, CDR2 YYNGEE. The CDR3 coding sequence is TGTGCCAGCAGCCCTAGGGGGCGAGGGGACAACACTGAAGCTTTCTTT. Protein sequence: CASSPRGRGDNTEAFF.

This clone was counted many times. The V gene is TRBV6-2 or TRBV6-3, the J gene TRBJ1-5, with unresolved D. The CDR3 is 13 amino acids. V dropped 2 bases and J dropped 7 bases, with 9 bases sitting between them. Germline lookup yields CDR1 MNHEY and CDR2 SVGEGT. CDR3 in amino acids: CASSYTTQQPQHF. The CDR3 bases are TGTGCCAGCAGTTACACCACCCAACAGCCCCAGCATTTT.

This clone was counted ten times or more. This clone may be a read error of a much larger clone one base away. This CDR3 reads CASSLEGQSGTEAFF. DNA of the CDR3: TGTGCCAGCAGTTTAGAGGGGCAGAGTGGCACTGAAGCTTTCTTT. The V gene is TRBV28, the J gene TRBJ1-1; possibly TRBD1 for D (5 bases). Germline values: CDR1 MDHEN, CDR2 SYDVKM. CDR3 length: 15 amino acids. Trimming took off 2 bases at V and 4 bases at J, with 14 bases between the two ends.

This clone was detected ten times or more. The chain employs TRBV20-1 and TRBJ2-2, with TRBD2 matching over 11 bases. The V and J ends lost 5 bases and 8 bases, in that order; junction bases with no gene match: 10. The V gene's germline CDR1 is DFQATT and CDR2 SNEGSKA (reference sequence). The CDR3 is 15 amino acids. CDR3 DNA sequence: TGCAGTGCTTCCCTAGCGGGAGGAACCTTGGGGGAGCTGTTTTTT. Translation: CSASLAGGTLGELFF.

This clone was picked up many times. The genes are TRBV6-2 or TRBV6-3 and TRBJ2-4; no firm D call. The germline V gene encodes CDR1 MNHEY and CDR2 SVGEGT. Trimming stripped 0 bases from V and 3 bases from J, with 12 bases between. The CDR3 is made up of 16 amino acids. In DNA form, the CDR3 reads TGTGCCAGCAGTTACTCCCGGACCTGGGGCAAAAACATTCAGTACTTC. This sequence encodes CASSYSRTWGKNIQYF.

This clone was seen more than once but under ten times. Just one base apart from a much larger clone, this may be a read error. The chain is built from TRBV6-1 and TRBJ2-6, with D unclear. This CDR3 is built from 13 residues. Trimming took 11 bases from V and 2 from J, leaving 10 bases between them. The germline V gene encodes CDR1 MNHNS and CDR2 SASEGT. The chain's CDR3 is CAVSRAGANVLTF. The CDR3 DNA reads TGTGCCGTCTCCCGGGCTGGGGCCAACGTCCTGACTTTC.

This clone was counted many times. The chain carries TRBV12-3 or TRBV12-4 and TRBJ2-1; 9 nucleotides match TRBD1. This CDR3 has 15 amino acids. After removal of 7 bases from V and 9 bases from J, the junction contained 13 bases not matched to a gene. CDR3 DNA sequence: TGTGCCAGCACCGTGACAGGGGGGGGACAGAGTGAGCAGTTCTTC. It specifies CASTVTGGGQSEQFF.

This clone has a count of ten or more. The chain combines TRBV11-2 with TRBJ2-2, with a weak D call TRBD2 (7 bases). V shed 1 base and J shed 4 bases, with 13 bases lying between them. The CDR3 sequence is 16 residues long. CDR1 SGHAT and CDR2 FQNNGV come from the germline V gene. The CDR3 DNA is TGTGCCAGCAGCTTAGGCCGGGGGGCGGGCACCGGGGAGCTGTTTTTT. The encoded protein is CASSLGRGAGTGELFF. Full variable domain (remainder filled in from reference TRBV11-2 and TRBJ2-2): EAGVAQSPRYKIIEKRQSVAFWCNPISGHATLYWYQQILGQGPKLLIQFQNNGVVDDSQLPKDRFSAERLKGVDSTLKIQPAKLEDSAVYLCASSLGRGAGTGELFFGEGSRLTVL.

Many counts were recorded for this clone. The chain carries TRBV7-3 and TRBJ2-1, with TRBD1 identical over 7 bases. Germline V gene data show CDR1 as SGHTA and CDR2 as FQGTGA. The trim removed 3 bases at V and 2 bases at J, leaving 4 bases unmatched. The CDR3 loop spans 15 amino acids. CDR3 in amino acids: CASSLRQGPYNEQFF. The DNA of the CDR3 is TGTGCCAGCAGCTTGAGACAGGGCCCCTACAATGAGCAGTTCTTC.

Comments on this clone: Germline is not matched at one junction end, which may reflect a read error. The J gene is TRBJ2-3, the V gene TRBV5-1, with TRBD1 matching 8 bases. Germline loops: CDR1 SGHRS, CDR2 YFSETQ. CDR3 length: 15 amino acids. CDR3 region: CASSFDRGPTDTQYF. The DNA for the CDR3 is TGCGCCAGCAGCTTTGACAGGGGCCCCACAGATACTCAGTATTTT.

The V call is TRBV7-8, the J call TRBJ2-7; 7 bases line up with TRBD1. The CDR3 covers 14 residues. Trimming cost V 5 bases and J 5 bases; bases outside gene matches: 9. Germline V gene data show CDR1 as SGHVS and CDR2 as FQNEAQ. CDR3 in DNA: TGTGCCAGCAGCCTCGACAGGGATGCCGACGAGCAGTACTTC. Translation: CASSLDRDADEQYF.

The rearrangement links TRBV20-1 to TRBJ2-1; D might be TRBD2 (6 bases). V gave up 5 bases and J gave up 5 bases, with 13 bases separating them. CDR3 length: 13 residues. Looked up from germline, CDR1 is DFQATT and CDR2 is SNEGSKA (reference sequence). As DNA, the CDR3 is TGCAGTGCTTGGGACTCCTCAAACAATGAGCAGTTCTTC. Its protein is CSAWDSSNNEQFF.

At least ten counts were recorded for this clone. A read error may be the cause here, since a much bigger clone is one base away. The gene calls are TRBV6-1 and TRBJ1-1, with D tentatively TRBD1 (5 bases). The CDR3 sequence is 16 residues long. Germline V CDR1 and CDR2: MNHNS, SASEGT. Trimming pared 6 bases from V and 3 bases from J, leaving 20 bases between. The CDR3 DNA sequence: TGTGCCAGCAGAACAACCTCGGGACGGGGTCACACTGAAGCTTTCTTT. This sequence encodes CASRTTSGRGHTEAFF.

V is TRBV7-8 and J is TRBJ1-2; D not certain. CDR1 and CDR2 (germline): SGHVS, FQNEAQ. V was clipped by 1 base and J by 2 bases, with 11 bases between them. The CDR3 has 15 residues. CDR3 amino acids: CASSLDGLNNYGYTF. CDR3 nucleotides: TGTGCCAGCAGCTTAGATGGGTTAAACAACTATGGCTACACCTTC.

The table lists this clone with many counts. V usage is TRBV7-2 and J usage is TRBJ2-1; D possibly corresponds to TRBD1 (5 bases). The CDR3 sequence is 17 residues long. With 1 base removed from V and 8 bases from J, the gap between germline ends came to 21 bases. In germline, CDR1 is SGHTA, CDR2 FQGNSA. CDR3 coding DNA: TGTGCCAGCAGCTTAGTGCTCGGGCAGGGTAGGGGCTATGAGCAGTTCTTC. It codes for CASSLVLGQGRGYEQFF.

In its sample, this clone was seen many times. CDR3 sequence: CASSLGLAGGHEQFF. The DNA of the CDR3 is TGTGCCAGCAGTTTAGGCCTAGCGGGGGGGCATGAGCAGTTCTTC. The chain employs TRBV12-3 or TRBV12-4 and TRBJ2-1; 12 bases are a match to TRBD2. The length of the CDR3 is 15 residues. Trimming removed 1 base from V and 8 bases from J; junction bases left unmatched: 3.

This clone qualifies as medium-sized. The rearrangement links TRBV6-1 to TRBJ2-1, with 7 bases lining up with TRBD1. V lost 4 bases and J lost 4; bases outside the gene matches: 10. In germline, CDR1 is MNHNS, CDR2 SASEGT. The CDR3 covers 16 residues. The CDR3 DNA reads as TGTGCCAGCAGTGTATTTAGGGGGCAAGATTACAATGAGCAGTTCTTC. Residues: CASSVFRGQDYNEQFF.

The chain has TRBV20-1 and TRBJ2-7; D might be TRBD2 (6 bases). Trimming took off 1 base at V and 1 base at J, with 14 bases between the two ends. The CDR3 sequence is 15 residues long. Per the germline V gene, CDR1 is DFQATT and CDR2 is SNEGSKA (reference sequence). The CDR3 here is CSARGQGLPSYEQYF. The CDR3 DNA sequence: TGCAGTGCTAGAGGGCAAGGACTACCTTCCTACGAGCAGTACTTC.

This sequence joins TRBV20-1 and TRBJ2-7; no reliable D call. The V end was cut by 0 bases, the J end by 5 bases, with 14 bases between. This CDR3 has 14 amino acids. Germline V gene sequence: CDR1 DFQATT, CDR2 SNEGSKA (reference sequence). CDR3: CSARDDRSDHEQYF. CDR3 coding DNA: TGCAGTGCTAGAGACGATAGGAGCGACCACGAGCAGTACTTC.